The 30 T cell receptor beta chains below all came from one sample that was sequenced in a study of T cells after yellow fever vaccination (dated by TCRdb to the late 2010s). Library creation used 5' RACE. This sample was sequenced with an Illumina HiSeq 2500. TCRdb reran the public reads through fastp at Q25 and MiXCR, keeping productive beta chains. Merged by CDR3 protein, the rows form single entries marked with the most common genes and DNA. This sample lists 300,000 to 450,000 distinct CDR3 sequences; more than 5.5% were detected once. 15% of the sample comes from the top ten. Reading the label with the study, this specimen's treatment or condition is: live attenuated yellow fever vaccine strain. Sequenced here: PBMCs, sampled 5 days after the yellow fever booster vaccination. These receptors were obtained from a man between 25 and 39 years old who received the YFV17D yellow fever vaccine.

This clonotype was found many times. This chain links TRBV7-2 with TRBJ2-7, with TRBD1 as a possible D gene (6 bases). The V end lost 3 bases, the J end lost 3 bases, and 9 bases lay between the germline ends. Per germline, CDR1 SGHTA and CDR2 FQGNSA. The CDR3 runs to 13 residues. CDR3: CASSLGADYEQYF. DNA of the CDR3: TGTGCCAGCAGCTTGGGGGCGGACTACGAGCAGTACTTC.

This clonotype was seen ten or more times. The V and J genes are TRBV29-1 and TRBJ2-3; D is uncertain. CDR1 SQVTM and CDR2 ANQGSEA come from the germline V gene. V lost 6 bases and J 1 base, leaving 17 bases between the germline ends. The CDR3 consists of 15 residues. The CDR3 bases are TGCAGCGTCCGTGTTGTGGGCCGGGGCACAGATACGCAGTATTTT. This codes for CSVRVVGRGTDTQYF.

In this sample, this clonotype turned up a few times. The CDR3 is CSARDPAGRLGGYTF. The CDR3 DNA sequence: TGCAGTGCTAGAGATCCAGCCGGGCGGTTGGGTGGCTACACCTTC. The gene calls are TRBV20-1 and TRBJ1-2; D uncertain. V lost 0 bases to trimming and J lost 7 bases, with 18 bases between them. Germline CDR1 and CDR2: DFQATT and SNEGSKA (reference sequence). The CDR3 spans 15 residues.

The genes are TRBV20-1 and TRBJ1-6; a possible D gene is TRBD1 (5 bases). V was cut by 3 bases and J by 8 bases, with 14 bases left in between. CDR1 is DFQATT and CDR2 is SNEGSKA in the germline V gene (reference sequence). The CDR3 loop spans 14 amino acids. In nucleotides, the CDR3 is TGCAGTGCTAGCTGGCAGGGTCAGGATTCACCCCTCCACTTT. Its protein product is CSASWQGQDSPLHF.

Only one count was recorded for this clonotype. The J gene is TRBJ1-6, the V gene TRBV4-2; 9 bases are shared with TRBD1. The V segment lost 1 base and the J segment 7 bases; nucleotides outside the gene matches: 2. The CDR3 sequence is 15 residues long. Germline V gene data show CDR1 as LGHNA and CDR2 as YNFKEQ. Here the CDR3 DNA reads TGTGCCAGCAGCCAAGTGGGACAGGGAAATTCACCCCTCCACTTT. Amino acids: CASSQVGQGNSPLHF.

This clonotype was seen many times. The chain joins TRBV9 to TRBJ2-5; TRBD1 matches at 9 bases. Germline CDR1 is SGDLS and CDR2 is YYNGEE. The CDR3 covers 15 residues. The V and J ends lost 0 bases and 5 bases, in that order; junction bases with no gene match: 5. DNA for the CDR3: TGTGCCAGCAGCGTAGCGGGACAGGGTTCGGAGACCCAGTACTTC. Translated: CASSVAGQGSETQYF.

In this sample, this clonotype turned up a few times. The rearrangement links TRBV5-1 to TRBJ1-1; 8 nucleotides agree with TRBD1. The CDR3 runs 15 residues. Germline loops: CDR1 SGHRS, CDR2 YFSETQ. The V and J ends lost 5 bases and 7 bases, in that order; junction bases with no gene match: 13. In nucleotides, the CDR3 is TGCGCCAGCAGTTCCACTGACAGGGGCGGTTTTGAAGCTTTCTTT. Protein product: CASSSTDRGGFEAFF.

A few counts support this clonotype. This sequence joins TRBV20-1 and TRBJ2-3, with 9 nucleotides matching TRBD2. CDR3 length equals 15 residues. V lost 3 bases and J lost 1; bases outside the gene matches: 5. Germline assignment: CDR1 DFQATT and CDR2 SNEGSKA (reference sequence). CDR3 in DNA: TGCAGTGCTAGCCCTGCTAGCGGGGGCACAGATACGCAGTATTTT. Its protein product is CSASPASGGTDTQYF.

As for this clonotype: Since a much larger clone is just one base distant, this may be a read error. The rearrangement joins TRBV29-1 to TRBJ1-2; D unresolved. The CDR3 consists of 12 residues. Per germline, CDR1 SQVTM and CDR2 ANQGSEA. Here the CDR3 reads CSVEKDVYGFTF. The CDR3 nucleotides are TGCAGCGTTGAGAAGGACGTCTATGGCTTCACCTTC. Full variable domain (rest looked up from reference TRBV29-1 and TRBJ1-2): SAVISQKPSRDICQRGTSLTIQCQVDSQVTMMFWYRQQPGQSLTLIATANQGSEATYESGFVIDKFPISRPNLTFSTLTVSNMSPEDSSIYLCSVEKDVYGFTFGSGTRLTVV.

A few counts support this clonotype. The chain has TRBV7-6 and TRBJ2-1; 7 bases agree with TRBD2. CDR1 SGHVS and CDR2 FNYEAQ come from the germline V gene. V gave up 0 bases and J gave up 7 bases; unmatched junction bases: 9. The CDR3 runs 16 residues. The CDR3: CASSLAGGPGWNEQFF. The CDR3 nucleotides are TGTGCCAGCAGCTTAGCGGGAGGGCCGGGTTGGAATGAGCAGTTCTTC.

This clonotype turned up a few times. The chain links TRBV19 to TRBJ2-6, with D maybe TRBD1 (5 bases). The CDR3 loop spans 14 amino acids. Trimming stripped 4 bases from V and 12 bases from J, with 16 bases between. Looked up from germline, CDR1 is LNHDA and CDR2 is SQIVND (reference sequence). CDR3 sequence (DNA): TGTGCCAGTAGTAGTCCGACAGTCCCCGGCGTCCTGACTTTC. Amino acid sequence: CASSSPTVPGVLTF.

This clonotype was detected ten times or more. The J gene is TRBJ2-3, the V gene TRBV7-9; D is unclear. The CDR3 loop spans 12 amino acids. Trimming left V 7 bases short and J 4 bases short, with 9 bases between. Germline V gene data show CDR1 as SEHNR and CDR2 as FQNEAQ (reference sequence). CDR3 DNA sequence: TGTGCCAGCACCCAAGGAGCAGATACGCAGTATTTT. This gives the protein CASTQGADTQYF.

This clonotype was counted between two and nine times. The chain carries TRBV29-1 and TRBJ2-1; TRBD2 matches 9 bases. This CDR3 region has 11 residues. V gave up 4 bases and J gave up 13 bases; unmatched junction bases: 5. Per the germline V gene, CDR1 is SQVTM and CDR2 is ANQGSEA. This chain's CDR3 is CSVGGAGGQFF. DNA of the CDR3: TGCAGCGTTGGAGGAGCGGGAGGCCAGTTCTTC.

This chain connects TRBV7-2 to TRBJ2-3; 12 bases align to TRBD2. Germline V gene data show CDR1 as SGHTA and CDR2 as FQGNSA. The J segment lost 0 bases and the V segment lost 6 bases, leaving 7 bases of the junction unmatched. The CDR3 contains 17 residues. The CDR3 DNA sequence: TGTGCCAGCAGTCAACTAGCGGGAGGAGCTAGCACAGATACGCAGTATTTT. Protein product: CASSQLAGGASTDTQYF.

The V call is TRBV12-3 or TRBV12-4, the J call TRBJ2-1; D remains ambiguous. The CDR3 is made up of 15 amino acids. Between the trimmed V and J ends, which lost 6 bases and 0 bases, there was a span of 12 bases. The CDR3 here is CASSGLSASYNEQFF. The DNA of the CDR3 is TGTGCCAGCAGCGGTCTGAGTGCCTCCTACAATGAGCAGTTCTTC.

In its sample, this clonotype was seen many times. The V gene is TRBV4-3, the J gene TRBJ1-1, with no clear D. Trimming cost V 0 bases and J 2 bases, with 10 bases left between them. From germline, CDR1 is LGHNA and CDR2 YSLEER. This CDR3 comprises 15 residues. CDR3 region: CASSQDWAANTEAFF. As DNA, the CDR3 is TGCGCCAGCAGCCAAGATTGGGCAGCCAACACTGAAGCTTTCTTT.

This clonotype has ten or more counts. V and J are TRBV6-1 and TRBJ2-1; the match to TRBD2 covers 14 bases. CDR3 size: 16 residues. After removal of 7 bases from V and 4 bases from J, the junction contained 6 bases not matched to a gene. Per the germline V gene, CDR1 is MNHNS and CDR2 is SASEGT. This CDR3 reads CASKGLAGESYNEQFF. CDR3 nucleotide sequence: TGTGCCAGCAAGGGACTAGCGGGAGAAAGTTACAATGAGCAGTTCTTC.

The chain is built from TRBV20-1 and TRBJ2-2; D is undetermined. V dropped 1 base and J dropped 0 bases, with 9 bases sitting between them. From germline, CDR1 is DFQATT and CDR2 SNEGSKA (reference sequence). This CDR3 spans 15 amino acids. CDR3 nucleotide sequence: TGCAGTGCTAGAGGTCAAACAGCGAACACCGGGGAGCTGTTTTTT. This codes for CSARGQTANTGELFF.

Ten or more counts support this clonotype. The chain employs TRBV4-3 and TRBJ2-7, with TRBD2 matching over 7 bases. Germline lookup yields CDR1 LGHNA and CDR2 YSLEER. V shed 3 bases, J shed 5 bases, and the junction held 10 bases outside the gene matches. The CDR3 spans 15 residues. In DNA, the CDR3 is TGCGCCAGCAGCCAGACGCGGGGGAGTTTAGACGAGCAGTACTTC. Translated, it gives CASSQTRGSLDEQYF.

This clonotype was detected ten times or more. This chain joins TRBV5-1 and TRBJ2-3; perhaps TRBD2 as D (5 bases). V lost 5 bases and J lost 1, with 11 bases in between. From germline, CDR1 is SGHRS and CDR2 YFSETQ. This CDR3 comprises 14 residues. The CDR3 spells CASRFGERTDTQYF. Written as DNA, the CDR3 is TGCGCCAGCAGATTTGGGGAGCGCACAGATACGCAGTATTTT.

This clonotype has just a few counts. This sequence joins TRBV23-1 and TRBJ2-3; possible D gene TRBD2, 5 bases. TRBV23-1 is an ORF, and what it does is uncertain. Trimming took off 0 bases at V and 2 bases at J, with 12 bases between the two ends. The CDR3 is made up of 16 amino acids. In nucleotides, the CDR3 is TGCGCCAGCAGTCAATCGGACGAGCGGAACACAGATACGCAGTATTTT. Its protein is CASSQSDERNTDTQYF.

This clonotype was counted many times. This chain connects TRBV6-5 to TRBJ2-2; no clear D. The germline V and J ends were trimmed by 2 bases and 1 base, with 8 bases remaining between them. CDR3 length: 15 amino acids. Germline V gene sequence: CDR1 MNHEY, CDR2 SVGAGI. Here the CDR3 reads CASSYGPWNTGELFF. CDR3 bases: TGTGCCAGCAGTTACGGGCCCTGGAACACCGGGGAGCTGTTTTTT.

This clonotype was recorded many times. CDR3 in DNA: TGCAGTGCTGTCATGGCGGGACTACCTACCTACGAGCAGTACTTC. This codes for CSAVMAGLPTYEQYF. V gene TRBV20-1 combines with J gene TRBJ2-7; 7 bases map to TRBD2. Germline V CDR1 and CDR2: DFQATT, SNEGSKA (reference sequence). Trimming took 5 bases from V and 2 from J; bases not matched to a gene: 12. The CDR3 covers 15 residues.

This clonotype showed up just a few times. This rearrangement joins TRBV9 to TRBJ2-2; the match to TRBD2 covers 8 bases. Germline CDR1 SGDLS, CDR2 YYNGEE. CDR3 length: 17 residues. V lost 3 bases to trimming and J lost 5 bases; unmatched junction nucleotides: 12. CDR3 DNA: TGTGCCAGCAGCGGGCCCAGGAGCGGGAGAGGGACCGGGGAGCTGTTTTTT. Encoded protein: CASSGPRSGRGTGELFF.

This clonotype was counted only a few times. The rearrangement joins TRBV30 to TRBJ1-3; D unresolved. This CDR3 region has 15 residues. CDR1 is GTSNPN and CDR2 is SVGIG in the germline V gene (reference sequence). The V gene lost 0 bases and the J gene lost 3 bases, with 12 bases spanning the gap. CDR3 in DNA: TGTGCCTGGAGTGTACCCTCCGGTAGTGGAAACACCATATATTTT. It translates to CAWSVPSGSGNTIYF.

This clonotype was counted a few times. The CDR3 coding sequence is TGCGCCAGCAGCTTGGAAGGGACAGCTTATGGCTACACCTTC. This gives the protein CASSLEGTAYGYTF. This chain links TRBV5-1 with TRBJ1-2, with 7 positions matching TRBD1. The trim removed 0 bases at V and 5 bases at J, leaving 4 bases unmatched. This CDR3 comprises 14 residues. The germline gives CDR1 SGHRS, CDR2 YFSETQ.

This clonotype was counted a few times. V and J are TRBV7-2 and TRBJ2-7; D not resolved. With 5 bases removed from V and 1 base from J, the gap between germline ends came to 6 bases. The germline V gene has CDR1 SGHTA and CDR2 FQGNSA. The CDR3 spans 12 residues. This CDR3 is CASSRASYEQYF. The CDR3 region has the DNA TGTGCCAGCAGCAGAGCTTCCTACGAGCAGTACTTC.

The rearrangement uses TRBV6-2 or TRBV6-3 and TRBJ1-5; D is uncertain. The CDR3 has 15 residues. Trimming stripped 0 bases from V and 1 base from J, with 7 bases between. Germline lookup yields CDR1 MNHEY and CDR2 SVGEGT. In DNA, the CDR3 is TGTGCCAGCAGTTACTCCAAGGTCAGCAATCAGCCCCAGCATTTT. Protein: CASSYSKVSNQPQHF.

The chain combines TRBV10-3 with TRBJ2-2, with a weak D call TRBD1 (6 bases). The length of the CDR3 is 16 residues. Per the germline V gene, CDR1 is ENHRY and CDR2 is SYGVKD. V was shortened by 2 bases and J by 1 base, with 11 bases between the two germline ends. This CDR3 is CAISEIPGQNTGELFF. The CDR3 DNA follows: TGTGCCATCAGTGAGATTCCGGGACAGAACACCGGGGAGCTGTTTTTT.

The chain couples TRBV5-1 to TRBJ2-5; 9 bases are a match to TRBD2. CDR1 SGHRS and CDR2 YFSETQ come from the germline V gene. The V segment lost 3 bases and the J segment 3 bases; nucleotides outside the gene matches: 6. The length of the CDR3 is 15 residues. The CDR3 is CASSSSGAGEETQYF. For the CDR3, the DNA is TGCGCCAGCAGCTCTAGCGGGGCCGGGGAAGAGACCCAGTACTTC.